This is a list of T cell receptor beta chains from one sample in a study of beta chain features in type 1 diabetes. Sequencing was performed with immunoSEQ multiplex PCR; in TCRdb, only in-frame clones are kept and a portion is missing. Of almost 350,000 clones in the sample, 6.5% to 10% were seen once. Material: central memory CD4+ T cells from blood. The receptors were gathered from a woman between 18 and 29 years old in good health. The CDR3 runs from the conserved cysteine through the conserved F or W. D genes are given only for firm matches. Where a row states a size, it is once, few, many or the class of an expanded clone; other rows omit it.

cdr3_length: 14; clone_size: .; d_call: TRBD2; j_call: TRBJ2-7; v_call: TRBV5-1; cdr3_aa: CASSYSGSSYEQYF; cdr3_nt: TGCGCCAGCAGCTATAGCGGGAGCTCCTACGAGCAGTACTTC
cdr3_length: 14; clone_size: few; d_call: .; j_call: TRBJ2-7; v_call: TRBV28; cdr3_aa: CASSFTGRIYEQYF; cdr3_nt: TGTGCCAGCAGTTTTACCGGGAGAATCTACGAGCAGTACTTC
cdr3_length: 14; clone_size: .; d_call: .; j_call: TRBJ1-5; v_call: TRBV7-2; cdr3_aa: CASSYQPLNQPQHF; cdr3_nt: TGTGCCAGCAGCTACCAGCCACTCAATCAGCCCCAGCATTTT
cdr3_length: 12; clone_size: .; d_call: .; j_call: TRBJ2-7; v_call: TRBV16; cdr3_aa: CASSRFNSEQYF; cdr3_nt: TGTGCCAGCAGCCGGTTCAATAGCGAGCAGTACTTC
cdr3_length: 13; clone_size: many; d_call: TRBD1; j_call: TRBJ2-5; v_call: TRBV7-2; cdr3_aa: CASRQGQGETQYF; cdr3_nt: TGTGCCAGCAGACAGGGACAGGGAGAGACCCAGTACTTC
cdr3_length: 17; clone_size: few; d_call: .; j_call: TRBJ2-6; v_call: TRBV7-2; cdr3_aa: CASSSQAGFSGANVLTF; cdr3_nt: TGTGCCAGCAGCTCACAGGCAGGGTTCTCTGGGGCCAACGTCCTGACTTTC
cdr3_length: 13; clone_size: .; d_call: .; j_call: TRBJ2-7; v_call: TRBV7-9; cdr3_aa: CASSDTHGYEQYF; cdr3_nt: TGTGCCAGCAGCGACACCCACGGCTACGAGCAGTACTTC
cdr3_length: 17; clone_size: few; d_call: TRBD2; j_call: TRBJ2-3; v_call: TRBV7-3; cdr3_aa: CASSLGSGINERNTQYF; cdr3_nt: TGTGCCAGCAGCTTAGGAAGCGGGATCAACGAGAGGAATACGCAGTATTTT
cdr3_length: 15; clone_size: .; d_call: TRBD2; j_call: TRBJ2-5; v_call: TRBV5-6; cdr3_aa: CASSLRLAGGETQYF; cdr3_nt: TGTGCCAGCAGCCTCCGGCTAGCGGGGGGGGAGACCCAGTACTTC
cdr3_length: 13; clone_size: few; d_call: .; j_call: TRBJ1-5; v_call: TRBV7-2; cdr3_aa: CASSLSGDQPQHF; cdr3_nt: TGTGCCAGCAGCTTATCGGGAGATCAGCCCCAGCATTTT
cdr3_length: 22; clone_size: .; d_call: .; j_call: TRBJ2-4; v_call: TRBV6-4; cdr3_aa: CASSDVLGLQGRAPLAKNIQYF; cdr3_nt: TGTGCCAGCAGTGACGTGCTGGGGCTACAGGGTCGAGCTCCATTAGCCAAAAACATTCAGTACTTC